The clone carrying this T cell receptor (beta chain) was seen a handful of times. Its target is unknown. Each CDR3 protein is one row after TCRdb ran MiXCR on the 5' RACE reads. The sample yields approximately 500,000 distinct CDR3 sequences, roughly 15% seen once. The entry originates in a study of identical twins. General observations from the study: In zero-insertion analyses, partial confounding could arise from invariant MAIT and iNKT cells. Weaker excess twin sharing was observed in beta out-of-frame sequences.

This CDR3 region has 16 residues. Germline-derived CDR1 and CDR2 are SGHRS and YFSETQ. Trimming removed 3 bases from V and 5 bases from J; junction bases left unmatched: 9. The same data also contributed to another study, on yellow fever vaccine responses in identical twins.

The sequenced sample consisted of CD4+ T cells sorted from blood. The chain uses TRBV5-1 and TRBJ2-5; 11 nucleotides line up with TRBD2. The clonotype comes from a woman under 30 in good health. CDR3 sequence: CASSYTLAGGRETQYF. The CDR3 nucleotides read TGCGCCAGCAGCTACACCTTAGCGGGAGGGAGGGAGACCCAGTACTTC.